This T cell receptor beta chain stems from a study of regulatory T cells in long-lasting Graves disease. Indicated time point: newly diagnosed GD, antithyroid drugs for less than 3 months. PBMC-derived RNA was used for the TCR library. CDR3 regions were amplified by Arm-PCR using iRepertoire HTBI primers to build TCR beta libraries. In the original processing: The samples yielded 50 to 80 TRBV and around 13 TRBJ segments. TCRdb analysed the multiplex PCR reads with MiXCR anew, one entry per CDR3 protein. None of the V and J calls come from the authors' own analysis; TCRdb made them. The top ten hold 20% to 25% of the sample, which has 400,000 to 500,000 distinct CDR3 sequences, over 15% seen once. The CDR3 contains 19 residues. V lost 4 bases, J lost 4 bases, and 16 bases stayed unmatched. CDR1 is SGDLS and CDR2 is YYNGEE in the germline V gene. Study outcomes and limitations: Persistent patients had more shared public clonotypes (about 2,700) than new patients (roughly 940).

Of note for this clonotype: As yet, its antigen is unknown.

The data also belong to a second study, concerning T cells in Graves' hyperthyroidism and ophthalmopathy.

V usage is TRBV9 and J usage is TRBJ2-6, with 8 bases identical to TRBD1. This specimen consisted of peripheral blood mononuclear cells (PBMCs), obtained at new diagnosis, from a patient treated with antithyroid drugs. This sequence originates from a young woman with Graves disease. The CDR3, as DNA: TGTGCCAGCAGCCACTTCGGGACAGGAAAATCGGGAGGGGCCAACGTCCTGACTTTC. This gives the protein CASSHFGTGKSGGANVLTF.